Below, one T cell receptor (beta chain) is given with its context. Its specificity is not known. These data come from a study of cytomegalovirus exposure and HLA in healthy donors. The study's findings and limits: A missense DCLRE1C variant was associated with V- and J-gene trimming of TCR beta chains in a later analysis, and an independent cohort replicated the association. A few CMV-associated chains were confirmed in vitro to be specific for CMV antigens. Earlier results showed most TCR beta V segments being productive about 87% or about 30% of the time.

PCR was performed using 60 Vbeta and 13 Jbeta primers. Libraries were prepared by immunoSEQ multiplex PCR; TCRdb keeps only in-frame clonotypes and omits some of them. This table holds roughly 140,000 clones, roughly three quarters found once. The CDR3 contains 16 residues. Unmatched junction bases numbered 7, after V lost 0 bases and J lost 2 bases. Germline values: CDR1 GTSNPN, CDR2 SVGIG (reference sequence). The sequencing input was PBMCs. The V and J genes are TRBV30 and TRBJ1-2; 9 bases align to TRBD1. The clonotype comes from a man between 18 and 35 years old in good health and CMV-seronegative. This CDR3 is CAWSVRRGTGNYGYTF. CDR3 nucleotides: TGTGCCTGGAGTGTTCGGAGGGGGACAGGGAACTATGGCTACACCTTC.